Listed below are T cell receptor beta chains from one sample, sequenced in a study of cytomegalovirus exposure and HLA in healthy donors. TCRdb keeps only in-frame clones here, not all; method: immunoSEQ multiplex PCR. The sample lists around 150,000 clones, about 85% seen once, with around 2.4% in the top ten. What was sequenced was PBMCs. These receptors originate from a man aged 30 to 45 in good health and CMV-seropositive. The CDR3 runs from the conserved cysteine through the conserved F or W. Each record gives: D gene, J gene, clone size, V gene, CDR3 protein, CDR3 DNA. A D gene is named only where the DNA matches it firmly. Rows give clone size only sometimes, using once, few, many, or a class for an expanded clone.

d_gene: TRBD2
j_gene: TRBJ2-1
abundance: -
v_gene: TRBV2
CDR3aa: CASAESAGGYNEQFF
CDR3nt: TGTGCCAGCGCTGAGAGCGCGGGGGGCTACAATGAGCAGTTCTTC

d_gene: -
j_gene: TRBJ2-7
abundance: -
v_gene: TRBV7-6
CDR3aa: CASSQYPGHDYEQYF
CDR3nt: TGTGCCAGCAGCCAATATCCGGGACACGACTACGAGCAGTACTTC

d_gene: -
j_gene: TRBJ2-7
abundance: -
v_gene: TRBV19
CDR3aa: CATGLSYEQYF
CDR3nt: TGTGCCACAGGACTATCCTACGAGCAGTACTTC

d_gene: TRBD1
j_gene: TRBJ1-2
abundance: few
v_gene: TRBV18
CDR3aa: CASSPGTGPYGYTF
CDR3nt: TGTGCCAGCTCACCCGGGACAGGGCCCTATGGCTACACCTTC

d_gene: TRBD1
j_gene: TRBJ2-2
abundance: -
v_gene: TRBV5-1
CDR3aa: CASSIGQGGTGELFF
CDR3nt: TGCGCCAGCAGCATAGGACAGGGTGGAACCGGGGAGCTGTTTTTT

d_gene: -
j_gene: TRBJ1-1
abundance: few
v_gene: TRBV19
CDR3aa: CASRSWANTEAFF
CDR3nt: TGTGCCAGTAGATCGTGGGCGAACACTGAAGCTTTCTTT

d_gene: TRBD2
j_gene: TRBJ2-5
abundance: -
v_gene: TRBV7-2
CDR3aa: CASSLPGGETQYF
CDR3nt: TGTGCCAGCAGCTTGCCGGGGGGAGAGACCCAGTACTTC

d_gene: TRBD1
j_gene: TRBJ1-2
abundance: -
v_gene: TRBV5-1
CDR3aa: CASSFGDREDGYTF
CDR3nt: TGCGCCAGCAGCTTTGGGGACAGGGAAGATGGCTACACCTTC

d_gene: TRBD2
j_gene: TRBJ2-7
abundance: -
v_gene: TRBV7-9
CDR3aa: CASSYEMAGGPGEQYF
CDR3nt: TGTGCCAGCAGTTATGAGATGGCGGGGGGGCCGGGGGAGCAGTACTTC

d_gene: -
j_gene: TRBJ2-6
abundance: -
v_gene: TRBV27
CDR3aa: CASSLSLSGANVLTF
CDR3nt: TGTGCCAGCAGTTTATCCTTGTCTGGGGCCAACGTCCTGACTTTC

d_gene: -
j_gene: TRBJ2-3
abundance: -
v_gene: TRBV5-1
CDR3aa: CASTSQEQGIKRNTQYF
CDR3nt: TGCGCCAGCACTTCCCAAGAACAGGGTATAAAAAGAAATACGCAGTATTTT

d_gene: -
j_gene: TRBJ2-7
abundance: -
v_gene: TRBV21-1
CDR3aa: CASSKEGGDVFAYEQYF
CDR3nt: TGTGCCAGCAGCAAAGAAGGCGGGGACGTGTTCGCCTACGAGCAGTACTTC

d_gene: -
j_gene: TRBJ1-5
abundance: -
v_gene: TRBV19
CDR3aa: CASSAGQNQPQHF
CDR3nt: TGTGCCAGTAGTGCCGGACAGAATCAGCCCCAGCATTTT

d_gene: TRBD2
j_gene: TRBJ2-1
abundance: -
v_gene: TRBV2
CDR3aa: CASSETSGGSSYNEQFF
CDR3nt: TGTGCCAGCAGTGAGACTAGCGGTGGGAGCTCCTACAATGAGCAGTTCTTC

d_gene: -
j_gene: TRBJ2-7
abundance: -
v_gene: TRBV11-2
CDR3aa: CASSDTYEQYF
CDR3nt: TGTGCCAGCAGCGACACCTACGAGCAGTACTTC

d_gene: TRBD1
j_gene: TRBJ2-1
abundance: -
v_gene: TRBV5-1
CDR3aa: CASSPSGQGAINEQFF
CDR3nt: TGCGCCAGCAGCCCTTCGGGACAGGGGGCAATAAATGAGCAGTTCTTC

d_gene: -
j_gene: TRBJ2-7
abundance: -
v_gene: TRBV29-1
CDR3aa: CSVEEPGFRYEQYF
CDR3nt: TGCAGCGTTGAAGAGCCAGGGTTTCGGTACGAGCAGTACTTC

d_gene: TRBD1
j_gene: TRBJ2-2
abundance: -
v_gene: TRBV5-1
CDR3aa: CASSIRGPVTGELFF
CDR3nt: TGCGCCAGCAGCATCAGGGGGCCGGTCACCGGGGAGCTGTTTTTT

d_gene: -
j_gene: TRBJ1-3
abundance: -
v_gene: TRBV11-2
CDR3aa: CASSFRTASSGNTIYF
CDR3nt: TGTGCCAGCAGCTTCCGGACAGCTTCCTCTGGAAACACCATATATTTT

d_gene: TRBD1
j_gene: TRBJ1-3
abundance: -
v_gene: TRBV27
CDR3aa: CASSAGQVSGNTIYF
CDR3nt: TGTGCCAGCAGTGCGGGACAGGTCTCTGGAAACACCATATATTTT

d_gene: TRBD1
j_gene: TRBJ1-5
abundance: once
v_gene: TRBV7-9
CDR3aa: CASSLGTGNNQPQHF
CDR3nt: TGTGCCAGCAGCTTAGGGACAGGTAACAATCAGCCCCAGCATTTT

d_gene: TRBD2
j_gene: TRBJ2-7
abundance: -
v_gene: TRBV10-3
CDR3aa: CAILAGAYEQYF
CDR3nt: TGTGCCATCTTGGCGGGGGCCTACGAGCAGTACTTC

d_gene: -
j_gene: TRBJ1-1
abundance: -
v_gene: TRBV28
CDR3aa: CASKKPGTLMNTEAFF
CDR3nt: TGTGCCAGCAAAAAACCGGGAACCCTCATGAACACTGAAGCTTTCTTT

d_gene: -
j_gene: TRBJ1-2
abundance: -
v_gene: TRBV7-2
CDR3aa: CARQDSSYGYTF
CDR3nt: TGTGCCAGACAGGACAGCAGCTATGGCTACACCTTC

d_gene: TRBD1
j_gene: TRBJ1-5
abundance: once
v_gene: TRBV30
CDR3aa: CAWPDREEQPQHF
CDR3nt: TGTGCCTGGCCCGACAGGGAAGAACAGCCCCAGCATTTT

d_gene: -
j_gene: TRBJ2-7
abundance: few
v_gene: TRBV27
CDR3aa: CASSLWPGPNEQYF
CDR3nt: TGTGCCAGCAGTCTATGGCCAGGTCCCAACGAGCAGTACTTC

d_gene: TRBD2
j_gene: TRBJ2-5
abundance: -
v_gene: TRBV4-1
CDR3aa: CASSPLGGVGETQYF
CDR3nt: TGCGCCAGCAGCCCCCTGGGAGGGGTCGGGGAGACCCAGTACTTC

d_gene: -
j_gene: TRBJ1-2
abundance: -
v_gene: TRBV29-1
CDR3aa: CSVHSQGTNYGYTF
CDR3nt: TGCAGCGTTCACAGCCAGGGCACTAACTATGGCTACACCTTC

d_gene: -
j_gene: TRBJ1-2
abundance: -
v_gene: TRBV7-2
CDR3aa: CASSLYSGGLEYGYTF
CDR3nt: TGTGCCAGCAGCCTCTACTCCGGGGGGCTAGAATATGGCTACACCTTC

d_gene: TRBD2
j_gene: TRBJ2-1
abundance: -
v_gene: TRBV14
CDR3aa: CASSQLPLAGEPYNEQFF
CDR3nt: TGTGCCAGCAGCCAACTACCCTTAGCGGGGGAGCCCTACAATGAGCAGTTCTTC

d_gene: TRBD2
j_gene: TRBJ2-7
abundance: -
v_gene: TRBV19
CDR3aa: CASSERGSSYEQYF
CDR3nt: TGTGCCAGTAGTGAGCGGGGTTCCTCCTACGAGCAGTACTTC

d_gene: TRBD1
j_gene: TRBJ1-1
abundance: -
v_gene: TRBV18
CDR3aa: CASSQGQVMNTEAFF
CDR3nt: TGTGCCAGCTCACAGGGACAGGTGATGAACACTGAAGCTTTCTTT

d_gene: TRBD2
j_gene: TRBJ2-3
abundance: once
v_gene: TRBV5-6
CDR3aa: CASSSLAGGQIKDTQYF
CDR3nt: TGTGCCAGCAGCTCACTAGCGGGGGGGCAAATTAAAGATACGCAGTATTTT

d_gene: TRBD1
j_gene: TRBJ1-6
abundance: few
v_gene: TRBV4-3
CDR3aa: CASSQGQGNSPLHF
CDR3nt: TGCGCCAGCAGCCAAGGACAGGGTAATTCACCCCTCCACTTT

d_gene: -
j_gene: TRBJ2-3
abundance: -
v_gene: TRBV18
CDR3aa: CASSRTAGGLYTDTQYF
CDR3nt: TGTGCCAGCTCACGTACCGCAGGGGGGCTTTACACAGATACGCAGTATTTT

d_gene: -
j_gene: TRBJ1-1
abundance: -
v_gene: TRBV7-2
CDR3aa: CASSPDGGKTEAFF
CDR3nt: TGTGCCAGCAGCCCGGACGGGGGGAAGACTGAAGCTTTCTTT

d_gene: -
j_gene: TRBJ1-6
abundance: -
v_gene: TRBV27
CDR3aa: CASSSQLDSPLHF
CDR3nt: TGTGCCAGCAGTTCACAGTTAGATTCACCCCTCCACTTT

d_gene: -
j_gene: TRBJ1-2
abundance: -
v_gene: TRBV14
CDR3aa: CASSQGGYYYGYTF
CDR3nt: TGTGCCAGCAGCCAAGGAGGATACTACTATGGCTACACCTTC

d_gene: -
j_gene: TRBJ2-3
abundance: -
v_gene: TRBV18
CDR3aa: CASSLGQVTDTQYF
CDR3nt: TGTGCCAGCTCACTGGGACAAGTCACAGATACGCAGTATTTT

d_gene: -
j_gene: TRBJ1-4
abundance: -
v_gene: TRBV19
CDR3aa: CASTLTVLNEKLFF
CDR3nt: TGTGCCAGTACCCTGACAGTCCTTAATGAAAAACTGTTTTTT

d_gene: TRBD1
j_gene: TRBJ2-7
abundance: -
v_gene: TRBV27
CDR3aa: CASSLRTGGYEQYF
CDR3nt: TGTGCCAGCAGTTTACGGACAGGGGGCTACGAGCAGTACTTC

d_gene: -
j_gene: TRBJ1-1
abundance: -
v_gene: TRBV4-1
CDR3aa: CASSRIKQVEAFF
CDR3nt: TGCGCCAGCAGCCGCATCAAGCAGGTTGAAGCTTTCTTT

d_gene: TRBD1
j_gene: TRBJ2-3
abundance: -
v_gene: TRBV30
CDR3aa: CAWDRDGTDTQYF
CDR3nt: TGTGCCTGGGACAGGGATGGCACAGATACGCAGTATTTT

d_gene: -
j_gene: TRBJ2-5
abundance: -
v_gene: TRBV30
CDR3aa: CAWSNGASQETQYF
CDR3nt: TGTGCCTGGAGTAATGGGGCTTCTCAAGAGACCCAGTACTTC

d_gene: -
j_gene: TRBJ2-5
abundance: -
v_gene: TRBV30
CDR3aa: CAWSLSGETQYF
CDR3nt: TGTGCCTGGAGTTTGTCCGGGGAGACCCAGTACTTC